This TCR beta chain stems from a study of cytomegalovirus exposure and HLA in healthy donors. On the study more broadly: Among around 180 million T cells, an earlier analysis found about 110 million unique TCR beta sequences. An early data release held approximately 80 million unique TCRs from HLA-typed donors. Study results and caveats: In vitro checks showed that a few CMV-associated chains really do target CMV antigens.

This CDR3 has 11 amino acids. Germline values: CDR1 GTSNPN, CDR2 SVGIG (reference sequence). Trimming stripped 8 bases from V and 4 bases from J, with 11 bases between. A note on this clone: Its antigen is as yet unknown.

The PCR was carried out with 60 Vbeta primers and 13 Jbeta primers. Sequencing was performed with immunoSEQ multiplex PCR; in TCRdb, only in-frame clones are kept and a portion is missing. The profile shows some 130,000 clones, around four fifths of them singletons. Specimen: PBMCs. The TCR comes from a male donor in good health and CMV-seropositive. The chain links TRBV30 to TRBJ1-1; D perhaps matches TRBD1 (6 bases). CDR3 residues: CARAGVTEAFF. DNA for the CDR3: TGTGCCCGGGCAGGGGTCACTGAAGCTTTCTTT.